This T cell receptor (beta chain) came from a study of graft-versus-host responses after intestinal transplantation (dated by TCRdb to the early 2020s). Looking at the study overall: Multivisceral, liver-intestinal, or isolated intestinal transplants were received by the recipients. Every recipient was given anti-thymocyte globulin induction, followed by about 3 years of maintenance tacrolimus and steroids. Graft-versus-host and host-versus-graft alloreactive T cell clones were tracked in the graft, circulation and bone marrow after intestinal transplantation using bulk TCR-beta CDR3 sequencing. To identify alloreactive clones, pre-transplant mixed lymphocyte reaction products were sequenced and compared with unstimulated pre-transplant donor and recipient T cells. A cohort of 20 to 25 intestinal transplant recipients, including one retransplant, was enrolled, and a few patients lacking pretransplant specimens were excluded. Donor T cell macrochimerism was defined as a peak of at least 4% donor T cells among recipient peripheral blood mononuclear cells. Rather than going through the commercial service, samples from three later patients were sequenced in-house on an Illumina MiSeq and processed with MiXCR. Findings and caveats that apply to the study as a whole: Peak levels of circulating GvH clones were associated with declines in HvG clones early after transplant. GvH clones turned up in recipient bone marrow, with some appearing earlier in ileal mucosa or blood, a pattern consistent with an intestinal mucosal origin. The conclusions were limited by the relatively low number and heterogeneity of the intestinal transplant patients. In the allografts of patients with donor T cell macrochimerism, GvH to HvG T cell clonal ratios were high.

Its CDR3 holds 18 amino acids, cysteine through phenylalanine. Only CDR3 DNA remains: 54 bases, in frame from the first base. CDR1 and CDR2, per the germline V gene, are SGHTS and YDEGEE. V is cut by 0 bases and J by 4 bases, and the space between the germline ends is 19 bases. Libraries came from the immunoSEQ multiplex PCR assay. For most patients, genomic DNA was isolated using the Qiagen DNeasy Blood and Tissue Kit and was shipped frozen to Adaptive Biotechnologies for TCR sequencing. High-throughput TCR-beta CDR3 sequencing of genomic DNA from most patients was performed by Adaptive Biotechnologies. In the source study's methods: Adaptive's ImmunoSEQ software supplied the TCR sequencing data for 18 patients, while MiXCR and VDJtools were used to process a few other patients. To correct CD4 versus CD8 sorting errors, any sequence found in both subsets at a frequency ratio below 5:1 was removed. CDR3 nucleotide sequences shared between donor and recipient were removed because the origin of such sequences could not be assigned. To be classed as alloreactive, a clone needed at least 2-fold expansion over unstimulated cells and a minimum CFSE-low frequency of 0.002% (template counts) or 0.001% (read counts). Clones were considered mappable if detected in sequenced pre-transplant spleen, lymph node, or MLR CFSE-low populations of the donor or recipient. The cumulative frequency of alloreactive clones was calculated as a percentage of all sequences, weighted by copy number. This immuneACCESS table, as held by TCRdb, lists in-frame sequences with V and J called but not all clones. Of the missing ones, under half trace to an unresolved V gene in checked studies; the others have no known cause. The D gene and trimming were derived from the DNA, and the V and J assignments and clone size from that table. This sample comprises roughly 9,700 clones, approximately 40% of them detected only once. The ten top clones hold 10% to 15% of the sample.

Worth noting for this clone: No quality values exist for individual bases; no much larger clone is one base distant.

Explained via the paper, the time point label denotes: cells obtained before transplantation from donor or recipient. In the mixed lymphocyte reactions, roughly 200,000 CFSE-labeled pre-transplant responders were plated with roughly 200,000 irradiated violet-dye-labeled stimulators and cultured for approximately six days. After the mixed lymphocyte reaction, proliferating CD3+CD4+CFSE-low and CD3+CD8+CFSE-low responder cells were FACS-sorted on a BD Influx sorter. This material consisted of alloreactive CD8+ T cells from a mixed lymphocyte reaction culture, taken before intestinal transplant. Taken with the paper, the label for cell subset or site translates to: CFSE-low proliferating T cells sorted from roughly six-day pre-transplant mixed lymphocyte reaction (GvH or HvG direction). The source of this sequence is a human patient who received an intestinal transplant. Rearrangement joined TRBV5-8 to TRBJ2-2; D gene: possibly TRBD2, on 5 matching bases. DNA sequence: TGTGCCAGCAGCTTGGCCGAGGGAACCTCGTGGGGCACCGGGGAGCTGTTTTTT. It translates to CASSLAEGTSWGTGELFF. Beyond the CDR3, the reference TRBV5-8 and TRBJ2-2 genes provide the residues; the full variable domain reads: EAGVTQSPTHLIKTRGQQATLRCSPISGHTSVYWYQQALGLGLQFLLWYDEGEERNRGNFPPRFSGRQFPNYSSELNVNALELEDSALYLCASSLAEGTSWGTGELFFGEGSRLTVL.